The rows below give T cell receptor beta chains drawn from one sample of a study of blood T cells in healthy people across ages. In TCRdb, the 5' RACE reads were re-called with MiXCR into one record per CDR3 protein. The sample lists some 780,000 distinct CDR3 sequences, roughly 56% occurring once. Sequenced input: blood. Receptor source: a middle-aged man in good health. Each CDR3 is given with its conserved first and last residue. The D gene is left open where the match is weak. Clone size is given for some rows only: seen once, a few or many times, or a class if the clone is expanded.

-,TRBD2,TRBJ2-7,TRBV29-1,TGCAGCGTTGAAGATTCCGGGAGGAGGTACAATGAGCAGTACTTC,CSVEDSGRRYNEQYF
-,TRBD2,TRBJ2-1,TRBV6-2/TRBV6-3,TGTGCCAGCAGTACCCGACTAGCGGGAGGTTATGATGAGCAGTTCTTC,CASSTRLAGGYDEQFF
few,TRBD1,TRBJ1-4,TRBV6-5,TGTGCCAGCAGGAACTTCCTGGACAGGGGTGGAGAAAAACTGTTTTTT,CASRNFLDRGGEKLFF
-,-,TRBJ2-1,TRBV15,TGTGCCACCAGCTACGACGGCAGCTCGTTTAATGAGCAGTTCTTC,CATSYDGSSFNEQFF
few,-,TRBJ1-6,TRBV12-3/TRBV12-4,TGTGCCAGCAGACAGAGGGGCGAGGGTACCGGTTCACCCCTCCACTTT,CASRQRGEGTGSPLHF
-,-,TRBJ1-6,TRBV6-5,TGTGCCAGCAGTTTGACACCGGCCAGGAATTCACCCCTCCACTTT,CASSLTPARNSPLHF
-,TRBD1,TRBJ2-1,TRBV7-2,TGTGCCAGTCAGAGAGACAGGGTGGTCGGGAATGAGCAGTTCTTC,CASQRDRVVGNEQFF
-,-,TRBJ2-7,TRBV7-9,TGTGCCAGCAGCTTAGGGAATAACGAGCAGTACTTC,CASSLGNNEQYF
-,-,TRBJ1-5,TRBV2,TGTGCCAGCAGTGATGCGGTCCAGTATAGCAATCAGCCCCAGCATTTT,CASSDAVQYSNQPQHF
-,-,TRBJ2-6,TRBV6-4,TGTGCCAGCCTGAGCACCGGGGCCAACGTCCTGACTTTC,CASLSTGANVLTF
-,TRBD2,TRBJ2-5,TRBV11-3,TGTGCCAGCAAGATAGCGGGCCCGACCCAGTACTTC,CASKIAGPTQYF
-,TRBD2,TRBJ2-2,TRBV12-3/TRBV12-4,TGTGCCGGTATAGCGGGAGGGCCATCCGGGGAGCTGTTTTTT,CAGIAGGPSGELFF
-,-,TRBJ2-7,TRBV25-1,TGTGCCTCGGCCGGGGTGGGGGCCTACGAGCAGTACTTC,CASAGVGAYEQYF
-,TRBD2,TRBJ2-3,TRBV10-3,TGTGCCATTGCCTCTAGCGGGGGAGGCGCAGATACGCAGTATTTT,CAIASSGGGADTQYF
-,TRBD2,TRBJ2-2,TRBV6-2/TRBV6-3,TGTGCCAGCAGTTACTCGGCTAGCGGGAGTACGGACACCGGGGAGCTGTTTTTT,CASSYSASGSTDTGELFF
-,-,TRBJ1-2,TRBV9,TGTGCCAGCGGAGGGCAGGGTAGGAATGGCTACACCTTC,CASGGQGRNGYTF
few,-,TRBJ2-7,TRBV15,TGTGCCACCAGCAGAATTGGACAGAGGTCCCCCTACGAGCAGTACTTC,CATSRIGQRSPYEQYF
-,-,TRBJ2-5,TRBV20-1,TGCAGTGCTAGTATGGGGGCGGGCTACAATGAGCAGTACTTC,CSASMGAGYNEQYF
-,-,TRBJ2-3,TRBV5-5,TGTGCCAGCAGCTGGGCCCAGAGCACAGATACGCAGTATTTT,CASSWAQSTDTQYF
many,TRBD2,TRBJ2-7,TRBV29-1,TGCAGCGTTCAACTAGCGGAACGGGGCTACGAGCAGTACTTC,CSVQLAERGYEQYF
few,-,TRBJ2-1,TRBV28,TGTGCCAGCACCAGGCAGGGGTATTTCAATGAGCAGTTCTTC,CASTRQGYFNEQFF
few,TRBD2,TRBJ2-3,TRBV6-2/TRBV6-3,TGTGCCAGCAGTTACCGACACGGACTAGCGGGGTATTTT,CASSYRHGLAGYF
-,-,TRBJ1-4,TRBV2,TGTGCCAGCAGTGAAGCTGGGGTGTGGGAAAAACTGTTTTTT,CASSEAGVWEKLFF
few,-,TRBJ2-6,TRBV20-1,TGCAGTGCCCTTCCTTATGCGTCTGGGGCCAACGTCCTGACTTTC,CSALPYASGANVLTF
-,-,TRBJ2-5,TRBV7-2,TGTGCCAGCAGCTTAGAGGTGGGGTCCAAGACCCAGTACTTC,CASSLEVGSKTQYF
-,TRBD2,TRBJ2-2,TRBV3-1,TGTGCCAGCAGCACCCGAACTAGCGGGACGAACACCGGGGAGCTGTTTTTT,CASSTRTSGTNTGELFF
-,-,TRBJ2-3,TRBV7-9,TGTGCCAGCAGCTTAGGGCGAAGCGGGACAGGTACCACAGATACGCAGTATTTT,CASSLGRSGTGTTDTQYF
-,-,TRBJ1-6,TRBV28,TGTGCCAGCAAGCCTCCAGGGATGCTAAGATCACCCCTCCACTTT,CASKPPGMLRSPLHF
few,TRBD2,TRBJ2-1,TRBV6-2/TRBV6-3,TGTGCCAGCAGTTACCCCTCAAGCGGGGCTGAGCAGTTCTTC,CASSYPSSGAEQFF
-,TRBD2,TRBJ2-3,TRBV7-2,TGTGCCAGCAGCTTACTGCGACTAGCGGGGGGTGCTAGCACAGATACGCAGTATTTT,CASSLLRLAGGASTDTQYF
-,-,TRBJ2-6,TRBV6-2/TRBV6-3,TGTGCCAGCGTAAGGGACTCTGGGGCCAACGTCCTGACTTTC,CASVRDSGANVLTF
once,TRBD1,TRBJ2-5,TRBV13,TGTGCCAGCAGCCGCGACGGACAGGGCGGAGAGACCCAGTACTTC,CASSRDGQGGETQYF
-,-,TRBJ2-1,TRBV7-3,TGTGCCAGCAGCCCTGGGACCGATCCTAACTACAATGAGCAGTTCTTC,CASSPGTDPNYNEQFF
few,-,TRBJ1-2,TRBV25-1,TGTGCCAGCAGTGCCCGAAGTTTTGGCTACACCTTC,CASSARSFGYTF
once,TRBD1,TRBJ2-1,TRBV29-1,TGCAGCGGCCTCGGGACAGTATCCTACAATGAGCAGTTCTTC,CSGLGTVSYNEQFF
few,TRBD1,TRBJ1-5,TRBV6-2/TRBV6-3,TGTGCCAGCAGTTATGACGCCTACGACAGGGTCAATCAGCCCCAGCATTTT,CASSYDAYDRVNQPQHF
-,-,TRBJ2-3,TRBV12-3/TRBV12-4,TGTGCCAGCAGTTTACTTAGATCTAGCACAGATACGCAGTATTTT,CASSLLRSSTDTQYF
-,-,TRBJ2-4,TRBV5-5,TGTGCCAGCAGCTCCCCACCTAGATCGAACATTCAGTACTTC,CASSSPPRSNIQYF
-,-,TRBJ2-3,TRBV12-3/TRBV12-4,TGTGCCAGCACCTTGGGGCAGCATACGCAGTATTTT,CASTLGQHTQYF
-,TRBD2,TRBJ2-5,TRBV3-1,TGTGCCAGCAGCCATCGAGGAGCGGGGGTTCAAGAGACCCAGTACTTC,CASSHRGAGVQETQYF
-,-,TRBJ2-2,TRBV6-5,TGTGCCAGCAGTTACGGAGGAGGGACCGCCACCGGGGAGCTGTTTTTT,CASSYGGGTATGELFF
few,-,TRBJ1-4,TRBV12-3/TRBV12-4,TGTGCCAGCAGTATCGGTCCAGGATCCGAAAAACTGTTTTTT,CASSIGPGSEKLFF
-,TRBD2,TRBJ2-5,TRBV7-2,TGTGCCAGCAGCTTACGGAGCGGGAGGGAAGTGACCCAGTACTTC,CASSLRSGREVTQYF
-,-,TRBJ2-3,TRBV7-2,TGTGCCAGCAGCTTAGACTGGGGCACAGATACGCAGTATTTT,CASSLDWGTDTQYF
-,-,TRBJ2-2,TRBV7-6,TGTGCCAGCAGCCATATCTCGTTCGGGGTGAGCACCGGGGAGCTGTTTTTT,CASSHISFGVSTGELFF
-,-,TRBJ1-2,TRBV25-1,TGTGCCAGCGCCCGTCCTGGGAGGGCAGGGGGCTACACCTTC,CASARPGRAGGYTF
-,TRBD2,TRBJ2-7,TRBV13,TGTGCCAGCAGCTTAGACCAGCGGGGGAACAATGAGCAGTACTTC,CASSLDQRGNNEQYF
-,-,TRBJ2-1,TRBV7-3,TGTGCCAGCAGCTTACGGGCCTCGGGGATCAGCTACAATGAGCGGTTCTTC,CASSLRASGISYNERFF
once,-,TRBJ1-5,TRBV30,TGTGCCTGGAGTGGGGGACTTAATCAGCCCCAGCATTTT,CAWSGGLNQPQHF
few,-,TRBJ1-1,TRBV11-1,TGTGCCAGCAGCTTGTTGACCGGGACAAACACTGAAGCTTTCTTT,CASSLLTGTNTEAFF
-,TRBD2,TRBJ2-7,TRBV20-1,TGCAGTGCTAGAGAGGCTAGCGGGACTCGCGAGCAGTACTTC,CSAREASGTREQYF
-,-,TRBJ2-5,TRBV25-1,TGTGCCAGCAGTTCGGAACTAGTTTTTGGGACCCAGTACTTC,CASSSELVFGTQYF
-,-,TRBJ2-3,TRBV6-6,TGTGCCAGCAGTGTTGCTAGCCCGAGTCGAGATACGCAGTATTTT,CASSVASPSRDTQYF
-,-,TRBJ2-1,TRBV7-8,TGTGCCAGCAGCACAAACCATGAGCAGTTCTTC,CASSTNHEQFF
-,-,TRBJ1-2,TRBV7-9,TGTGCCAGCAGCCCGGGGACACGTTATGGCTACACCTTC,CASSPGTRYGYTF
-,TRBD2,TRBJ2-7,TRBV19,TGTGCCAGTAGTCCTAGTTTCCAGAGCGGGGACCCCTACGAGCAGTACTTC,CASSPSFQSGDPYEQYF
-,-,TRBJ2-7,TRBV20-1,TGCAGTGCTAGAGCCACCAGCTCCGAGCAGTACTTC,CSARATSSEQYF
-,TRBD1,TRBJ2-5,TRBV29-1,TGCAGCCAACACTTCGGTGTAGGGGGCGTCGGACCTAACCAAGAGACCCAGTACTTC,CSQHFGVGGVGPNQETQYF
-,-,TRBJ1-5,TRBV21-1,TGTGCCAGCAGCAAAGAAGGTTTGCGGCAGCCCCAGCATTTT,CASSKEGLRQPQHF
-,-,TRBJ2-7,TRBV21-1,TGTGCCAGCAGCAAAGTCTCAGGGGAAGAGCAGTACTTC,CASSKVSGEEQYF